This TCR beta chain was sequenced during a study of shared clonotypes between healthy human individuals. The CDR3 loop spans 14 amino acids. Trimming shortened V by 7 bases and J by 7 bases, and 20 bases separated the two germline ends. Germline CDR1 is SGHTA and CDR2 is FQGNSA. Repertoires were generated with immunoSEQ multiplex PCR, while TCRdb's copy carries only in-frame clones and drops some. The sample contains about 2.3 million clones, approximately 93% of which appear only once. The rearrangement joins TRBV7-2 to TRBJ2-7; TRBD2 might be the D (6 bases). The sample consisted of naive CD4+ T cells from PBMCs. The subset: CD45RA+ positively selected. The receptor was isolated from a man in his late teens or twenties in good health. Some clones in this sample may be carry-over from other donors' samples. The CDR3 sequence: CASTRPGEWREQYF. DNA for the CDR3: TGTGCCAGCACCCGCCCGGGGGAGTGGCGGGAGCAGTACTTC.